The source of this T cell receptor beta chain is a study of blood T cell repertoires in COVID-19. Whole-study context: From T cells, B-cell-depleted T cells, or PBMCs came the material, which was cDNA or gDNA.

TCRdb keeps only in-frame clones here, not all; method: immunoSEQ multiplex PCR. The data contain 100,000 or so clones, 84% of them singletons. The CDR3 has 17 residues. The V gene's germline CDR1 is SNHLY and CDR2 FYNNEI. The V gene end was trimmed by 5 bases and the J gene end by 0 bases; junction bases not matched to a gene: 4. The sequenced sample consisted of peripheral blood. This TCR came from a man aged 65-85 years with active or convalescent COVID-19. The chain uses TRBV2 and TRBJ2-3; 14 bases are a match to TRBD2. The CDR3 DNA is TGTGCCAGCAGTAGGACTAGCGGGGGGCCAAGCACAGATACGCAGTATTTT. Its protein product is CASSRTSGGPSTDTQYF.